A selection of T cell receptor beta chains follows, all from one sample in a study of spatial heterogeneity in lung cancer. TCRdb passed the 5' RACE reads through MiXCR, listing each CDR3 protein once. The sample shows tens of thousands of distinct CDR3 sequences, roughly 19% of them seen only once. The sample here was PBMCs, taken at follow-up. These receptors were collected from a male donor with early-stage non-small cell lung cancer. The CDR3 runs from the conserved cysteine through the conserved F or W. The order of the fields is J gene, clone size, D gene, V gene, CDR3 protein, CDR3 DNA. D genes are given only for firm matches. The size field is filled for only some rows; it gives once, few, many or a size class.

TRBJ2-1	.	TRBD2	TRBV11-2	CASSLEASGYNEQFF	TGTGCCAGCAGCTTAGAGGCTAGCGGTTACAATGAGCAGTTCTTC
TRBJ2-7	.	TRBD2	TRBV2	CASSEELAGTTYEQYF	TGTGCCAGCAGTGAGGAGCTAGCGGGGACGACCTACGAGCAGTACTTC
TRBJ1-1	few	.	TRBV6-1	CASSGVGTFAEAFF	TGTGCCAGCAGTGGGGTAGGGACTTTCGCTGAAGCTTTCTTT
TRBJ1-1	few	TRBD1	TRBV12-3/TRBV12-4	CASSLRLQGGTEAFF	TGTGCCAGCAGTTTAAGGTTGCAGGGGGGAACTGAAGCTTTCTTT
TRBJ2-5	.	.	TRBV7-6	CASSPNARVTQETQYF	TGTGCCAGCAGCCCGAACGCCAGGGTGACCCAAGAGACCCAGTACTTC
TRBJ1-4	few	.	TRBV9	CASSVDSDGTTNEKLFF	TGTGCCAGCAGCGTGGACTCTGACGGAACAACTAATGAAAAACTGTTTTTT
TRBJ1-6	.	.	TRBV25-1	CASSALGNSPLHF	TGTGCCAGCAGCGCTTTGGGGAATTCACCCCTCCACTTT
TRBJ1-1	few	.	TRBV12-3/TRBV12-4	CASSRGLTAEAFF	TGTGCCAGCAGCCGGGGCCTAACCGCTGAAGCTTTCTTT
TRBJ1-6	many	.	TRBV18	CASFLGGDNSPLHF	TGTGCCAGCTTTCTTGGGGGAGACAATTCACCCCTCCACTTT
TRBJ2-2	few	.	TRBV2	CASSNRVGTGELFF	TGTGCCAGCAGTAACAGGGTTGGCACCGGGGAGCTGTTTTTT
TRBJ1-1	.	.	TRBV20-1	CSARDRIMNTEAFF	TGCAGTGCTAGGGACAGAATCATGAACACTGAAGCTTTCTTT
TRBJ2-2	.	.	TRBV5-5	CASSPGVVNTGELFF	TGTGCCAGCAGCCCCGGAGTGGTGAACACCGGGGAGCTGTTTTTT
TRBJ2-7	.	.	TRBV7-9	CASSPVGSEQYF	TGTGCCAGCAGCCCCGTAGGTTCCGAGCAGTACTTC
TRBJ2-5	few	.	TRBV3-1	CASSQDLLGQSQETQYF	TGTGCCAGCAGCCAAGATTTGTTGGGGCAGTCCCAAGAGACCCAGTACTTC
TRBJ2-7	few	TRBD2	TRBV28	CASRPLGLAGYEQYF	TGTGCCAGCAGACCCCTAGGACTAGCGGGCTACGAGCAGTACTTC
TRBJ1-1	.	.	TRBV12-3/TRBV12-4	CASSTGSTLVAFF	TGTGCCAGCAGTACCGGGTCAACCCTTGTAGCTTTCTTT
TRBJ2-1	.	TRBD1	TRBV19	CASSIDLGTGFNEQFF	TGTGCCAGTAGTATAGATCTTGGGACAGGGTTTAATGAGCAGTTCTTC
TRBJ2-2	many	TRBD2	TRBV20-1	CSATYAGGPGELFF	TGCAGTGCTACGTATGCGGGAGGGCCCGGGGAGCTGTTTTTT
TRBJ2-1	once	.	TRBV20-1	CSAAPWSTIYNEQFF	TGCAGTGCCGCACCCTGGAGCACCATATACAATGAGCAGTTCTTC
TRBJ1-5	.	.	TRBV4-1	CASSQDDTVSNQPQHF	TGCGCCAGCAGCCAAGATGACACGGTTAGCAATCAGCCCCAGCATTTT